These 28 T cell receptor beta chains were sequenced from one sample in a study of post-analysis software for immune sequencing data. No antigen is known for these receptors. The library was made from cDNA and included unique molecular identifiers. TCRdb reprocessed the PCR reads with MiXCR, giving one entry per CDR3 protein. There are some 370,000 distinct CDR3 sequences in the sample; roughly 30% occur only once, and around 15% lies in the top ten. The study, taken as a whole, reports: In patients, TRBV5-6, TRBV5-1 and TRBV20-1 belonged to about five TRBV segments found more frequently than in controls.

The specimen sequenced was blood. These receptors were collected from a girl between 10 and 17 years old with multiple sclerosis.

The rearrangement uses TRBV6-5 and TRBJ2-7; a possible D gene is TRBD1 (6 bases). TRBJ2-5 explains the end of the DNA better; the J call may be wrong. This CDR3 is built from 14 residues. The germline V gene has CDR1 MNHEY and CDR2 SVGAGI. CDR3 in DNA: TGTGCCAGCAGTTACTCGATGGGGGCAGAGACCCAGTACTTC. Protein sequence: CASSYSMGAETQYF.

By sample fraction, this clonotype is medium-sized. J is TRBJ2-3 and V is TRBV12-3 or TRBV12-4; D could derive from TRBD1 or TRBD2 (6 bases each). V lost 3 bases to trimming and J lost 5 bases, with 15 bases between them. The CDR3 has 15 residues. The CDR3 DNA reads as TGTGCCAGCAGTTTCGGGGGCGCAGGTGGAGATACGCAGTATTTT. Translated: CASSFGGAGGDTQYF.

J is TRBJ2-1 and V is TRBV7-2; D is unclear. CDR1 SGHTA and CDR2 FQGNSA come from the germline V gene. V dropped 8 bases and J dropped 9 bases, with 5 bases sitting between them. There are 9 residues in the CDR3. For the CDR3, the DNA is TGTGCCAGCGGAATTGAGCAGTTCTTC. Amino acid sequence: CASGIEQFF.

This clonotype was seen a few times. The DNA for the CDR3 is TGCGCCAGCAGCTCGGGCAGGGAGCGCACAGATACGCAGTATTTT. It encodes CASSSGRERTDTQYF. The chain links TRBV5-1 to TRBJ2-3; D is tentatively TRBD1 or TRBD2 (5 bases each). V was cut by 3 bases and J by 1 base, with 12 bases left in between. This CDR3 comprises 15 residues. Germline assignment: CDR1 SGHRS and CDR2 YFSETQ.

In the case of this clonotype: The junction and the germline gene differ at one end; a read error may be behind it. The chain uses TRBV10-3 and TRBJ2-1; D is possibly TRBD1 (5 bases). The CDR3 runs to 13 residues. From germline, CDR1 is ENHRY and CDR2 SYGVKD. In DNA form, the CDR3 reads TGTGCCATCAGTGAGGGGGCCTACGATGAGCAGTTCTTC. This gives the protein CAISEGAYDEQFF.

This clonotype was picked up many times. The V call is TRBV6-1, the J call TRBJ1-1; D might be TRBD1 (5 bases). The CDR3 extends over 13 amino acids. Trimming left V 6 bases short and J 0 bases short, with 8 bases between. The germline CDR1 and CDR2 sequences are MNHNS and SASEGT. CDR3 sequence (DNA): TGTGCCAGCAGCCTGGACATGAACACTGAAGCTTTCTTT. It encodes CASSLDMNTEAFF.

Here the CDR3 DNA reads TGTGCCAGCAGTTTCAGGTTCTTACGCAATGAGCAGTTCTTC. It codes for CASSFRFLRNEQFF. This chain joins TRBV27 and TRBJ2-1; D is unresolved. The CDR3 is made up of 14 amino acids. Trimming shortened V by 3 bases and J by 6 bases, and 12 bases separated the two germline ends. Germline assignment: CDR1 MNHEY and CDR2 SMNVEV (reference sequence).

The rearrangement uses TRBV20-1 and TRBJ2-7, with a weak D call TRBD1 (5 bases). Germline V CDR1 and CDR2: DFQATT, SNEGSKA (reference sequence). This CDR3 is built from 16 residues. Trimming took 3 bases from V and 0 from J, leaving 18 bases between them. In nucleotides, the CDR3 is TGCAGTGCTAGGAACCCCTTAGGGGCGAACTCCTACGAGCAGTACTTC. Translated: CSARNPLGANSYEQYF.

The chain couples TRBV7-9 to TRBJ1-2; D unclear. The CDR3 loop spans 15 amino acids. CDR1 is SEHNR, CDR2 FQNEAQ, per germline (reference sequence). V was pared by 5 bases and J by 3 bases, with 16 bases between. The CDR3 loop is CASSPRASADYGYTF. The CDR3, as DNA: TGTGCCAGCAGCCCGAGGGCTTCGGCGGACTATGGCTACACCTTC.

The chain links TRBV7-2 to TRBJ2-4, with D possibly called TRBD1 or TRBD2 (5 bases each). Per germline, CDR1 SGHTA and CDR2 FQGNSA. The CDR3 runs 15 residues. Trimming took 5 bases from V and 13 from J, leaving 24 bases between them. CDR3 amino acids: CASSENRGPSYGQYF. The CDR3 nucleotides are TGTGCCAGCAGCGAGAACCGGGGCCCTTCCTACGGGCAGTACTTC.

This clonotype was counted a few times. The chain recombines TRBV7-9 with TRBJ2-5; D gene unclear. The J call may be mistaken, given a closer DNA end match to TRBJ2-7. Germline V gives CDR1 SEHNR, CDR2 FQNEAQ (reference sequence). The CDR3 extends over 17 amino acids. The CDR3, as DNA: TGTGCCAGCAGCCCCGATTACAGAAACATCCCCACCAACGAGCAGTACTTC. It specifies CASSPDYRNIPTNEQYF.

This clonotype was found once. The CDR3 is CSVELMGQGGNEQYF. CDR3 coding DNA: TGCAGCGTTGAATTAATGGGACAGGGCGGCAATGAGCAGTACTTC. The chain has TRBV29-1 and TRBJ2-7, with 9 bases lining up with TRBD1. The trim removed 2 bases at V and 7 bases at J, leaving 12 bases unmatched. CDR3 length: 15 amino acids. From germline, CDR1 is SQVTM and CDR2 ANQGSEA.

The J gene is TRBJ1-6, the V gene TRBV20-1; tentatively, D is TRBD1 (6 bases). The CDR3 is made up of 12 amino acids. CDR1 is DFQATT and CDR2 is SNEGSKA in the germline V gene (reference sequence). V dropped 5 bases and J dropped 10 bases, with 12 bases sitting between them. The CDR3 nucleotides are TGCAGTGCTGGCCCCGGGGGCTCACCCCTCCACTTT. Translated, it gives CSAGPGGSPLHF.

J is TRBJ2-7 and V is TRBV5-1; a possible D gene is TRBD1 (6 bases). The CDR3 is made up of 15 amino acids. Germline V lookup: CDR1 SGHRS, CDR2 YFSETQ. The ends were cut back, 0 bases at V and 7 bases at J, with 17 bases in the middle. The CDR3: CASSLALQGVDEQYF. CDR3 bases: TGCGCCAGCAGCTTGGCCCTACAGGGTGTCGATGAGCAGTACTTC.

This clonotype appeared once. This chain connects TRBV29-1 to TRBJ1-2; 7 bases map to TRBD1. CDR3 size: 11 residues. Germline assignment: CDR1 SQVTM and CDR2 ANQGSEA. J gave up 8 bases and V 3 bases, and 3 bases lay outside the gene matches. As DNA, the CDR3 is TGCAGCGTTGAGACAGGGAAAGGCTACACCTTC. Translating it yields CSVETGKGYTF.

In the case of this clonotype: Given the absence of the conserved phenylalanine or tryptophan at the CDR3 end, a read error is likely. The rearrangement joins TRBV6-6 to TRBJ2-5, with 7 bases aligning to TRBD1. The J call is doubtful: the DNA matches TRBJ2-7 better. The CDR3 is 13 residues long. Germline CDR1 and CDR2: MNHNY and SVGAGI (reference sequence). In nucleotides, the CDR3 is TGTGCCAGCAGTTTCGGGACAGTTTACGAGCAGTACCTC. Its translation: CASSFGTVYEQYL.

The sample holds a few counts of this clonotype. The rearrangement joins TRBV25-1 to TRBJ2-3; D unresolved. CDR3 size: 14 residues. Trimming shortened V by 5 bases and J by 2 bases, and 11 bases separated the two germline ends. CDR1 is MGHDK, CDR2 SYGVNS, per germline. The CDR3 is CASSRTLPTDTQYF. DNA for the CDR3: TGTGCCAGCAGTCGGACCCTACCCACAGATACGCAGTATTTT.

The chain couples TRBV27 to TRBJ1-5; no clear D gene. Trimming removed 6 bases from V and 1 base from J, with 10 bases in between. CDR3 size: 14 residues. Germline assignment: CDR1 MNHEY and CDR2 SMNVEV (reference sequence). The CDR3 here is CASSWAGSNQPQHF. The CDR3 region has the DNA TGTGCCAGCAGCTGGGCAGGCAGCAATCAGCCCCAGCATTTT.

The V call is TRBV15, the J call TRBJ2-3; D possibly corresponds to TRBD1 (5 bases). Trimming took off 0 bases at V and 0 bases at J, with 13 bases between the two ends. Germline CDR1 reads LNHNV; CDR2 reads YYDKDF (reference sequence). The CDR3 consists of 17 residues. This chain's CDR3 is CATSRDWGRTSTDTQYF. The CDR3 bases are TGTGCCACCAGCAGAGATTGGGGCAGAACTAGCACAGATACGCAGTATTTT.

The chain is built from TRBV5-1 and TRBJ2-3; 10 bases fit TRBD2. There are 15 residues in the CDR3. With 4 bases clipped from V and 6 bases from J, the junction kept 8 bases outside the gene matches. Germline V lookup: CDR1 SGHRS, CDR2 YFSETQ. The CDR3 DNA reads TGCGCCAGCAGCCAACTAGCGGGGAGGATGGATACGCAGTATTTT. Its protein product is CASSQLAGRMDTQYF.

The rearrangement joins TRBV7-6 to TRBJ2-7, with a weak D call TRBD1 (6 bases). CDR1 and CDR2 (germline): SGHVS, FNYEAQ. CDR3 length: 15 amino acids. The V end lost 4 bases, the J end lost 4 bases, and 17 bases lay between the germline ends. The CDR3 sequence: CASSSPDRNSYEQYF. In DNA form, the CDR3 reads TGTGCCAGCAGCTCCCCTGACAGGAACTCTTACGAGCAGTACTTC.

The chain couples TRBV5-1 to TRBJ2-3, with D possibly TRBD2 on 5 matching bases. Germline lookup yields CDR1 SGHRS and CDR2 YFSETQ. Trimming took 0 bases from V and 0 from J, leaving 17 bases between them. CDR3 size: 18 residues. The CDR3 loop reads CASSLGPMRALSTDTQYF. CDR3 DNA: TGCGCCAGCAGCTTGGGTCCGATGCGGGCGCTGAGCACAGATACGCAGTATTTT.

The V gene is TRBV5-1, the J gene TRBJ2-3; TRBD1 is a possible D gene (6 bases). Trimming pared 1 base from V and 4 bases from J, leaving 10 bases between. Germline values: CDR1 SGHRS, CDR2 YFSETQ. There are 14 residues in the CDR3. The CDR3 here is CASSLLQGADTQYF. CDR3 bases: TGCGCCAGCAGCTTGTTACAGGGAGCAGATACGCAGTATTTT.

The chain uses TRBV7-2 and TRBJ2-2, with 8 bases aligning to TRBD1. Germline CDR1 reads SGHTA; CDR2 reads FQGNSA. This CDR3 spans 16 amino acids. The junction had 6 bases not matched to a gene; V was cut back by 1 base and J by 5 bases. As DNA, the CDR3 is TGTGCCAGCAGCTTAGGCGGGCAGGGGGCTACCGGGGAGCTGTTTTTT. It codes for CASSLGGQGATGELFF.

V gene TRBV5-1 combines with J gene TRBJ2-7, with D possibly TRBD1 on 6 matching bases. Trimming took 3 bases from V and 5 from J, leaving 12 bases between them. This CDR3 contains 13 residues. Germline V lookup: CDR1 SGHRS, CDR2 YFSETQ. The CDR3 spells CASSSRGFDEQYF. The DNA for the CDR3 is TGCGCCAGCAGCTCTAGGGGGTTCGACGAGCAGTACTTC.

The sample holds a few counts of this clonotype. The V call is TRBV20-1, the J call TRBJ2-1; 7 bases align to TRBD1. V shed 0 bases and J 7 bases; nucleotides not matched to a gene: 6. Germline assignment: CDR1 DFQATT and CDR2 SNEGSKA (reference sequence). CDR3 size: 14 residues. The CDR3 region has the DNA TGCAGTGCTAGAGAAATCAAGGGGGCGAATGAGCAGTTCTTC. Translated, it gives CSAREIKGANEQFF.

In this sample, this clonotype turned up a few times. The chain has TRBV14 and TRBJ2-1, with 11 bases aligning to TRBD1. V shed 2 bases and J 7 bases; nucleotides not matched to a gene: 7. This CDR3 comprises 16 residues. Germline CDR1 is SGHDN and CDR2 is FVKESK. CDR3 in DNA: TGTGCCAGCAGCCAAAGGACAGGGGGCCTCTGGAATGAGCAGTTCTTC. It is translated as CASSQRTGGLWNEQFF.

This clonotype was counted between two and nine times. The V call is TRBV6-4, the J call TRBJ1-1; D is uncertain. Germline V gene sequence: CDR1 MRHNA, CDR2 SNTAGT. Trimming removed 9 bases at V and 6 bases at J, with 5 bases between. This CDR3 has 9 residues. CDR3 region: CARRSEAFF. Written as DNA, the CDR3 is TGTGCCAGGCGGTCTGAAGCTTTCTTT.